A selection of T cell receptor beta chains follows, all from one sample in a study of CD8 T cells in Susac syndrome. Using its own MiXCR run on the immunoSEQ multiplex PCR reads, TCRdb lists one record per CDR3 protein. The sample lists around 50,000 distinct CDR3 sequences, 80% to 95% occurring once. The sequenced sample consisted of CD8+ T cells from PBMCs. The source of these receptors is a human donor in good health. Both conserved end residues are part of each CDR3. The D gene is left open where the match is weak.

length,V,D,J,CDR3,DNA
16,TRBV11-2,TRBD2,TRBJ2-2,CASTLLELAGTGELFF,TGTGCCAGCACCCTACTAGAACTAGCGGGCACCGGGGAGCTGTTTTTT
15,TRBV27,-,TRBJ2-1,CASSFGASSYNEQFF,TGTGCCAGCAGTTTCGGCGCAAGCTCCTACAATGAGCAGTTCTTC
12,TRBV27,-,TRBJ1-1,CASSFGNTEAFF,TGTGCCAGCAGTTTTGGTAACACTGAAGCTTTCTTT
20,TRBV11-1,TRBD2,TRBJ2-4,CASSPSLPLAGGVEKNIQYF,TGTGCCAGCAGCCCCTCCCTCCCTTTAGCGGGAGGGGTTGAGAAAAACATTCAGTACTTC
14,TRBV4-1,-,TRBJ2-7,CASSHPGLSYEQYF,TGCGCCAGCAGCCACCCGGGACTCTCCTACGAGCAGTACTTC
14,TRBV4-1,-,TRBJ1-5,CASSQGATPQPQHF,TGCGCCAGCAGCCAGGGGGCGACTCCACAGCCCCAGCATTTT
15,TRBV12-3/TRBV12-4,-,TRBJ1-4,CASSPRGGEDEKLFF,TGTGCCAGCAGTCCCCGGGGTGGGGAGGATGAAAAACTGTTTTTT
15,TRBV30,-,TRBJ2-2,CAWSVGDPGPGELFF,TGTGCCTGGAGTGTAGGGGACCCCGGACCCGGGGAGCTGTTTTTT
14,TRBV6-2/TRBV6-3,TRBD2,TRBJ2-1,CASSYWGGRSEQFF,TGTGCCAGCAGTTACTGGGGCGGGAGGAGTGAGCAGTTCTTC
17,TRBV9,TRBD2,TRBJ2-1,CASSVEAGRFVLGEQFF,TGTGCCAGCAGCGTCGAAGCGGGGAGATTTGTGTTAGGTGAGCAGTTCTTC
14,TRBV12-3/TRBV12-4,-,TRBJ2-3,CASSFSRATDTQYF,TGTGCCAGCAGTTTTTCCAGGGCCACAGATACGCAGTATTTT
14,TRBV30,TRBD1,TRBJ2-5,CACWDRGSRETQYF,TGTGCCTGTTGGGACAGGGGATCAAGAGAGACCCAGTACTTC
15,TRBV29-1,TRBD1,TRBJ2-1,CSVASEDRVLNEQFF,TGCAGCGTCGCTTCCGAGGACAGGGTGCTCAATGAGCAGTTCTTC
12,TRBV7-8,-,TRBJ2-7,CASSLLPYEQYF,TGTGCCAGCAGCTTACTACCCTACGAGCAGTACTTC
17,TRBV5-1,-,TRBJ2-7,CASSLDFGGESSYEQYF,TGCGCCAGCAGCTTGGATTTTGGAGGAGAAAGCTCCTACGAGCAGTACTTC
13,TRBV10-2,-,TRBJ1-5,CASSVGLNQPQHF,TGCGCCAGCAGTGTGGGACTCAATCAGCCCCAGCATTTT
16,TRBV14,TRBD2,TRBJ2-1,CASCSGRLSSYNEQFF,TGTGCCAGCTGTAGCGGGAGGCTATCGTCCTACAATGAGCAGTTCTTC
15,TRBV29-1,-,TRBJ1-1,CSIQGGISGDTEAFF,TGCAGTATACAGGGAGGGATTTCGGGGGACACTGAAGCTTTCTTT
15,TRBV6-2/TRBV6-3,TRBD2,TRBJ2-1,CASSYSAGGVDEQFF,TGTGCCAGCAGTTACTCGGCGGGAGGTGTGGATGAGCAGTTCTTC
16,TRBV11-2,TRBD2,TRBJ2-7,CASSWGAGRLKNEQYF,TGTGCCAGCAGCTGGGGTGCCGGGAGGCTTAAGAACGAGCAGTACTTC
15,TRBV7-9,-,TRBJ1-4,CASSLAEGSGEKLFF,TGTGCCAGCAGCTTAGCGGAGGGCTCAGGAGAAAAACTGTTTTTT
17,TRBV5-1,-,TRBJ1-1,CASSLTGWGATDTEAFF,TGCGCCAGCAGCCTGACTGGGTGGGGGGCGACGGACACTGAAGCTTTCTTT
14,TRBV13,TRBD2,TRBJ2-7,CASSFAGGRYEQYF,TGTGCCAGCAGCTTCGCGGGAGGCCGCTACGAGCAGTACTTC
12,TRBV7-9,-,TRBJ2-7,CATRHTSYEQYF,TGTGCCACCCGGCACACTTCCTACGAGCAGTACTTC